What follows are 20 T cell receptor beta chains derived from one specimen sequenced in a study of T cells in Graves' hyperthyroidism and ophthalmopathy. Amplified regions were TCR beta CDR3 sequences from RNA transcripts. TCR CDR3 regions were first amplified by RT-PCR with HTBI primers. From the multiplex PCR reads, TCRdb called clonotypes with MiXCR, one entry per CDR3 protein. The sample lists about 410,000 distinct CDR3 sequences, approximately 14% occurring once. The sequencing sample was made of blood. The receptors were gathered from a man aged 18 to 30 with Graves' ophthalmopathy.

This clonotype showed up many times. The gene calls are TRBV2 and TRBJ2-3, with 7 bases that match TRBD2. Losses at the gene ends were 8 bases for V and 0 bases for J; bases not matched to a gene: 11. Germline loops: CDR1 SNHLY, CDR2 FYNNEI. The CDR3 has 16 amino acids. CDR3 sequence reads: CASLPAGIISTDTQYF. DNA of the CDR3: TGTGCCAGCCTGCCAGCGGGGATCATTAGCACAGATACGCAGTATTTT.

The chain carries TRBV7-2 and TRBJ2-5, with D tentatively TRBD2 (7 bases). Germline V gives CDR1 SGHTA, CDR2 FQGNSA. V lost 5 bases and J 3 bases, leaving 16 bases between the germline ends. There are 15 residues in the CDR3. CDR3 sequence (DNA): TGTGCCAGCAGCGAAGATGGGGGGGCTGAAGAGACCCAGTACTTC. Translated, it gives CASSEDGGAEETQYF.

The genes are TRBV5-6 and TRBJ2-4; the D is unclear. The V gene's germline CDR1 is SGHDT and CDR2 YYEEEE. V gave up 1 base and J gave up 0 bases, with 11 bases separating them. The CDR3 extends over 16 amino acids. The CDR3 loop reads CASSLRSGIAKNIQYF. DNA of the CDR3: TGTGCCAGCAGCTTGAGGTCAGGAATAGCCAAAAACATTCAGTACTTC.

The sample holds many counts of this clonotype. This chain joins TRBV28 and TRBJ2-7; 10 bases align to TRBD1. The CDR3 is 12 amino acids. Per the germline V gene, CDR1 is MDHEN and CDR2 is SYDVKM. The V and J ends lost 8 bases and 4 bases, in that order; junction bases with no gene match: 2. In nucleotides, the CDR3 is TGTGCCAGCCGGGACAGGGGTTACGAGCAGTACTTC. This codes for CASRDRGYEQYF.

This chain joins TRBV5-1 and TRBJ1-4; D might be TRBD1 (5 bases). The CDR3 runs 14 residues. The germline V and J ends were trimmed by 0 bases and 4 bases, with 7 bases remaining between them. CDR1 SGHRS and CDR2 YFSETQ come from the germline V gene. This chain's CDR3 is CASSLAGGNEKLFF. Written as DNA, the CDR3 is TGCGCCAGCAGCTTGGCGGGGGGTAATGAAAAACTGTTTTTT.

This clonotype appeared many times. This chain connects TRBV18 to TRBJ2-3; the D is unclear. V was shortened by 1 base and J by 5 bases, with 7 bases between the two germline ends. The CDR3 spans 13 residues. The V gene's germline CDR1 is KGHSH and CDR2 LQKENI. In DNA, the CDR3 is TGTGCCAGCTCACCACGCCTTCAAGATACGCAGTATTTT. Its protein product is CASSPRLQDTQYF.

This clonotype was detected only a few times. V usage is TRBV9 and J usage is TRBJ2-3; 7 nucleotides line up with TRBD2. The V segment lost 7 bases and the J segment 0 bases; nucleotides outside the gene matches: 14. Germline values: CDR1 SGDLS, CDR2 YYNGEE. The CDR3 contains 17 residues. CDR3 loop: CASAGASGLTSTDTQYF. The CDR3, as DNA: TGTGCCAGCGCGGGAGCAAGCGGACTAACGAGCACAGATACGCAGTATTTT.

This clonotype came up a few times. The V call is TRBV6-1, the J call TRBJ2-5; 14 bases match TRBD2. CDR3 length: 15 amino acids. Losses at the gene ends were 6 bases for V and 7 bases for J; bases not matched to a gene: 7. The germline V gene encodes CDR1 MNHNS and CDR2 SASEGT. DNA for the CDR3: TGTGCCAGCAGACCGGGACTAGCGGGGGATTGGACCCAGTACTTC. Amino acid sequence: CASRPGLAGDWTQYF.

A few counts support this clonotype. The V call is TRBV5-5, the J call TRBJ2-2; no clear D gene. Between the trimmed V and J ends, which lost 1 base and 1 base, there was a span of 8 bases. Germline assignment: CDR1 SGHKS and CDR2 YYEKEE (reference sequence). The CDR3 length is 15 residues. CDR3 loop: CASSLKFVNTGELFF. CDR3 nucleotides: TGTGCCAGCAGCTTGAAATTCGTGAACACCGGGGAGCTGTTTTTT. The complete variable domain, with remaining parts taken from reference TRBV5-5 and TRBJ2-2, reads DAGVTQSPTHLIKTRGQQVTLRCSPISGHKSVSWYQQVLGQGPQFIFQYYEKEERGRGNFPDRFSARQFPNYSSELNVNALLLGDSALYLCASSLKFVNTGELFFGEGSRLTVL.

V and J are TRBV30 and TRBJ2-2; 7 bases agree with TRBD2. The CDR3 has 16 residues. The germline V gene encodes CDR1 GTSNPN and CDR2 SVGIG (reference sequence). V lost 5 bases, J lost 1 base, and 10 bases stayed unmatched. The CDR3 coding sequence is TGTGCCTGGCTATTGCTCGGGGGGAAGAACACCGGGGAGCTGTTTTTT. Its translation is CAWLLLGGKNTGELFF. Variable domain in full (rest from reference TRBV30 and TRBJ2-2): SQTIHQWPATLVQPVGSPLSLECTVEGTSNPNLYWYRQAAGRGLQLLFYSVGIGQISSEVPQNLSASRPQDRQFILSSKKLLLSDSGFYLCAWLLLGGKNTGELFFGEGSRLTVL.

DNA for the CDR3: TGTGCCAGCAGTGATCGGACAGACAATTCACCCCTCCACTTT. Protein: CASSDRTDNSPLHF. The gene calls are TRBV6-1 and TRBJ1-6; D is perhaps TRBD1 (6 bases). This CDR3 region has 14 residues. Deletions cut 3 bases from V and 7 bases from J, with 10 bases between. Germline CDR1 and CDR2: MNHNS and SASEGT.

In this sample, this clonotype turned up a few times. The chain combines TRBV15 with TRBJ2-1, with 9 bases identical to TRBD2. Losses at the gene ends were 0 bases for V and 8 bases for J; bases not matched to a gene: 14. CDR1 is LNHNV and CDR2 is YYDKDF in the germline V gene (reference sequence). CDR3 length: 18 amino acids. CDR3 sequence (DNA): TGTGCCACCAGCAGAGACTATCGGGTAGCGGGAGAGGTTCATGAGCAGTTCTTC. Encoded protein: CATSRDYRVAGEVHEQFF.

The chain recombines TRBV4-1 with TRBJ2-1; TRBD2 matches at 7 bases. V trimming: 6 bases; J trimming: 6 bases; junction bases outside the gene matches: 11. The CDR3 length is 15 residues. Germline CDR1 is MGHRA and CDR2 is YSYEKL. The CDR3 region is CASSPFAGEGNEQFF. The CDR3, as DNA: TGCGCCAGCAGTCCCTTCGCGGGAGAAGGCAATGAGCAGTTCTTC.

This clonotype has at least ten counts. The CDR3 DNA reads TGTGCCACCCGGGTCAGGGGGACAGATACGCAGTATTTT. Amino acid sequence: CATRVRGTDTQYF. The J gene is TRBJ2-3, the V gene TRBV6-1; 7 nucleotides agree with TRBD1. There are 13 residues in the CDR3. V lost 10 bases to trimming and J lost 3 bases; unmatched junction nucleotides: 7. In germline, CDR1 is MNHNS, CDR2 SASEGT.

This clonotype was detected many times. V and J are TRBV20-1 and TRBJ1-2, with D possibly TRBD1 on 6 matching bases. Trimming took off 5 bases at V and 1 base at J, with 11 bases between the two ends. CDR3 length equals 13 residues. CDR1 is DFQATT and CDR2 is SNEGSKA in the germline V gene (reference sequence). CDR3: CSAGTNLNYGYTF. CDR3 coding DNA: TGCAGTGCTGGGACAAACCTTAACTATGGCTACACCTTC.

This clonotype was picked up many times. The chain employs TRBV25-1 and TRBJ1-2; D is possibly TRBD1 (5 bases). Per germline, CDR1 MGHDK and CDR2 SYGVNS. This CDR3 has 14 residues. V was trimmed by 3 bases and J by 6 bases, leaving 14 bases between them. The CDR3 region has the DNA TGTGCCAGCAGTGAGACTGGGGGGATTGATGGCTACACCTTC. Protein product: CASSETGGIDGYTF.

The V and J genes are TRBV5-4 and TRBJ2-3, with 8 bases that match TRBD2. Trimming removed 1 base from V and 4 bases from J; junction bases left unmatched: 11. The CDR3 consists of 17 residues. Germline CDR1 and CDR2: SGHNT and YYREEE (reference sequence). CDR3 sequence: CASSLYARGGGPDTQYF. The DNA for the CDR3 is TGTGCCAGCAGCTTGTATGCACGGGGGGGCGGGCCAGATACGCAGTATTTT. Full variable domain (missing parts from reference TRBV5-4 and TRBJ2-3): ETGVTQSPTHLIKTRGQQVTLRCSSQSGHNTVSWYQQALGQGPQFIFQYYREEENGRGNFPPRFSGLQFPNYSSELNVNALELDDSALYLCASSLYARGGGPDTQYFGPGTRLTVL.

The chain combines TRBV5-8 with TRBJ1-2; 7 nucleotides align to TRBD1. Germline V gene data show CDR1 as SGHTS and CDR2 as YDEGEE. Trimming removed 0 bases from V and 3 bases from J; junction bases left unmatched: 5. There are 15 residues in the CDR3. The DNA of the CDR3 is TGTGCCAGCAGCTTGGGGGGTGACAGGGACTATGGCTACACCTTC. Translated, it gives CASSLGGDRDYGYTF. The variable domain in full, completed from reference TRBV5-8 and TRBJ1-2, reads EAGVTQSPTHLIKTRGQQATLRCSPISGHTSVYWYQQALGLGLQFLLWYDEGEERNRGNFPPRFSGRQFPNYSSELNVNALELEDSALYLCASSLGGDRDYGYTFGSGTRLTVV.

This clonotype occurred many times. The rearrangement uses TRBV3-1 and TRBJ2-1; 8 bases are a match to TRBD2. J was trimmed by 0 bases and V by 0 bases; bases with no gene match: 4. This CDR3 region has 17 residues. Germline-derived CDR1 and CDR2 are LGHDT and YNNKEL (reference sequence). The CDR3 sequence: CASSQDQAGGSYNEQFF. CDR3 nucleotides: TGTGCCAGCAGCCAAGATCAGGCGGGGGGCTCCTACAATGAGCAGTTCTTC.

The sample holds many counts of this clonotype. V is TRBV6-1 and J is TRBJ1-1; D possibly corresponds to TRBD1 (6 bases). CDR1 and CDR2 (germline): MNHNS, SASEGT. This CDR3 comprises 15 residues. The V and J ends lost 6 bases and 0 bases respectively, with 14 bases between them. For the CDR3, the DNA is TGTGCCAGCAGCCGATCGGACAGCCTGAACACTGAAGCTTTCTTT. This gives the protein CASSRSDSLNTEAFF.